This T cell receptor (beta chain) came from a study of beta chain features in type 1 diabetes. Details on this clone: Its target is unknown.

Sampling consisted of one heparinised blood draw per donor, averaging roughly 110 mL. The investigators reverse transcribed all of the isolated RNA, so they sequenced expressed TCRB transcripts. Sequencing used immunoSEQ multiplex PCR; TCRdb keeps in-frame clones, though not all of them. The data contain more than 550,000 clones, over 12% of them singletons. Study observations and caveats: When Type 1 diabetes patients were examined, their TCRB CDR3s proved moderately but significantly shorter in all four CD4+ subsets. Relative to healthy donors, patients appeared to have naive, central memory and Treg TCRB repertoires that were more similar. For cells with high TCR expression, cDNA sequencing could yield over-representation.

CDR3 length: 17 amino acids. Losses at the gene ends were 3 bases for V and 4 bases for J; bases not matched to a gene: 8. Germline V CDR1 and CDR2: MGHRA, YSYEKL. What was sequenced was naive CD4+ T cells from blood. The chain joins TRBV4-1 to TRBJ2-1; TRBD2 aligns across 11 bases. The sequence came from a man aged 18-30 years with type 1 diabetes. As DNA, the CDR3 is TGCGCCAGCAGCCAGAGAGATGGGACTAGCGGTTACAATGAGCAGTTCTTC. Amino acids: CASSQRDGTSGYNEQFF.